Given below is one T cell receptor (beta chain) in context. This sample was included in a study of blood T cell repertoires in COVID-19. Study at large: T cells, B-cell-depleted T cells, or PBMCs provided the cDNA or gDNA that served as material.

Authors' methods: Counts of nucleated cells, estimated from reference gene primer amplification, were obtained. Sequencing was performed with immunoSEQ multiplex PCR; in TCRdb, only in-frame clones are kept and a portion is missing. Clone size and the V and J calls come from that table; the DNA yielded D and trimming. The sample shows 250,000 or so clones, roughly 87% of them seen only once. The CDR3 is made up of 17 amino acids. The V segment lost 0 bases and the J segment 8 bases; nucleotides outside the gene matches: 8. Looked up from germline, CDR1 is SGDLS and CDR2 is YYNGEE. This chain joins TRBV9 and TRBJ2-1; 13 nucleotides align to TRBD2. This clonotype was obtained from a woman between 35 and 50 years old who had recovered from COVID-19. Material: peripheral blood. CDR3 loop: CASSVALRTSGSDEQFF. Here the CDR3 DNA reads TGTGCCAGCAGCGTAGCTTTGCGGACTAGCGGGAGTGATGAGCAGTTCTTC.